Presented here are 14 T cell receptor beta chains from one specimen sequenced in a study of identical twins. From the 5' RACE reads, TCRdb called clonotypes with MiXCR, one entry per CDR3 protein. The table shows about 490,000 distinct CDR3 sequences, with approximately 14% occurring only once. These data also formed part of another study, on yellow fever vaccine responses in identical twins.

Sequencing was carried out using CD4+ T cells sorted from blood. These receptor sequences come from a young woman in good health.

The CDR3 bases are TGTGCCACCAGTGAGTTAGCGGGAGTGGGGAACACCGGGGAGCTGTTTTTT. It translates to CATSELAGVGNTGELFF. The chain combines TRBV24-1 with TRBJ2-2; 9 positions agree with TRBD2. CDR3 length: 17 amino acids. V shed 4 bases, J shed 1 base, and the junction held 6 bases outside the gene matches. Germline assignment: CDR1 KGHDR and CDR2 SFDVKD.

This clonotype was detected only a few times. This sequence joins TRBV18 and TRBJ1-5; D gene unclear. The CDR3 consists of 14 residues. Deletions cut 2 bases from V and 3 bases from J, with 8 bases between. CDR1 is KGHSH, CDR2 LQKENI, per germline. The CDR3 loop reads CASSPGRVNQPQHF. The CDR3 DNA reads TGTGCCAGCTCACCAGGACGCGTCAATCAGCCCCAGCATTTT.

The CDR3 coding sequence is TGTGCCACCAGTGATTCGACAGGGGGCCTGAGCACAGATACGCAGTATTTT. It codes for CATSDSTGGLSTDTQYF. This chain uses TRBV24-1 with TRBJ2-3, with 10 bases fitting TRBD1. The CDR3 loop spans 17 amino acids. CDR1 and CDR2 (germline): KGHDR, SFDVKD. Trimming removed 2 bases from V and 0 bases from J; junction bases left unmatched: 4.

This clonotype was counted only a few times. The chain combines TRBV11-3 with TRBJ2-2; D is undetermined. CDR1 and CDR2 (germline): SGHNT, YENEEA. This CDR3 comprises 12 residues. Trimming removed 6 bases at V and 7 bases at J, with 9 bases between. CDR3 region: CASSPPRGELFF. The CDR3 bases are TGTGCCAGCAGTCCCCCTCGCGGGGAGCTGTTTTTT.

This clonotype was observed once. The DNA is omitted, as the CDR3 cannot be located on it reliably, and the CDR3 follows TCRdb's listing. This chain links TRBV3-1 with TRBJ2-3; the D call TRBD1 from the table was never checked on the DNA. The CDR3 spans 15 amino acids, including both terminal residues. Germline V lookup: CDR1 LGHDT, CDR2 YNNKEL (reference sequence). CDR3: CACSVDRDLTDTQYF.

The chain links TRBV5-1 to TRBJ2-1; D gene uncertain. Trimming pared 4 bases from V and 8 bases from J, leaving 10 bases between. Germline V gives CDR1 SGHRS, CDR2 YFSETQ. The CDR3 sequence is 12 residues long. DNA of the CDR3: TGCGCCAGCAGCGAGCTTGTCCATGAGCAGTTCTTC. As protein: CASSELVHEQFF.

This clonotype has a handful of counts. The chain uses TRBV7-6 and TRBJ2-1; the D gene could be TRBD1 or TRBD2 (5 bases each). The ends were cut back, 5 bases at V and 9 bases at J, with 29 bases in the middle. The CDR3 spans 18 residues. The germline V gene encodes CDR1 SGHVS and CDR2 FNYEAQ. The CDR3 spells CASSPLAGSERGLSEQFF. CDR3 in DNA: TGTGCCAGCAGCCCCCTTGCCGGTAGCGAGAGGGGCCTTAGTGAGCAGTTCTTC.

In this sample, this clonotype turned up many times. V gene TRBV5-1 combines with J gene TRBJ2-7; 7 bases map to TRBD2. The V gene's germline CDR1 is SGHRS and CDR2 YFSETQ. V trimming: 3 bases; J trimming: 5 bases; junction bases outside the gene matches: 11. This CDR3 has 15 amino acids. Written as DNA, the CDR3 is TGCGCCAGCAGCTATGAATTGGGACTAAAGGACGAGCAGTACTTC. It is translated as CASSYELGLKDEQYF.

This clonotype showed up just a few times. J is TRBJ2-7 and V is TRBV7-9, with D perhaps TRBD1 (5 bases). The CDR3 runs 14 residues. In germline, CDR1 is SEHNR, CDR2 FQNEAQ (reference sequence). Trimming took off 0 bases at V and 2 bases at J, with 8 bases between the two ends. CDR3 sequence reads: CASSLAGHAYEQYV. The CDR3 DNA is TGTGCCAGCAGCTTAGCGGGGCATGCCTACGAGCAGTACGTC.

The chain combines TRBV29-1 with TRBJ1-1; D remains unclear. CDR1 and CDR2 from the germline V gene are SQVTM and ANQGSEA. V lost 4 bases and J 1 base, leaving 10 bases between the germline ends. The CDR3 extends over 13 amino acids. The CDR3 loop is CSVVGLGNTEAFF. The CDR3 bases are TGCAGCGTTGTTGGGCTTGGGAACACTGAAGCTTTCTTT.

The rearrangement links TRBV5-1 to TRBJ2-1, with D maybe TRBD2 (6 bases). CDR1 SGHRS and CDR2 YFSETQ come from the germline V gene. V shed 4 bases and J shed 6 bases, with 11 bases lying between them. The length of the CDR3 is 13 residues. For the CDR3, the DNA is TGCGCCAGCAGCGTGACCGGGGGCAATGAGCAGTTCTTC. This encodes CASSVTGGNEQFF.

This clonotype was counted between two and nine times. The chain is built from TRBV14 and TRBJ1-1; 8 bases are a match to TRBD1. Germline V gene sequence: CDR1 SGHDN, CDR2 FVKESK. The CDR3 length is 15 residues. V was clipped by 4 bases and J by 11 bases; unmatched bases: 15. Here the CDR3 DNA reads TGTGCCAGCAGCCTCTCCCGACAGGGGAACCGTCGGGCTTTCTTT. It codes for CASSLSRQGNRRAFF.

Here the CDR3 reads CASSPWELKAEAFF. CDR3 sequence (DNA): TGTGCCAGCAGCCCCTGGGAGTTAAAGGCTGAAGCTTTCTTT. The rearrangement uses TRBV7-8 and TRBJ1-1; D gene unclear. CDR1 is SGHVS and CDR2 is FQNEAQ in the germline V gene. V lost 5 bases, J lost 6 bases, and 16 bases lay in between. CDR3 length: 14 amino acids. Full variable domain (remainder filled in from reference TRBV7-8 and TRBJ1-1): GAGVSQSPRYKVAKRGQDVALRCDPISGHVSLFWYQQALGQGPEFLTYFQNEAQLDKSGLPSDRFFAERPEGSVSTLKIQRTQQEDSAVYLCASSPWELKAEAFFGQGTRLTVV.

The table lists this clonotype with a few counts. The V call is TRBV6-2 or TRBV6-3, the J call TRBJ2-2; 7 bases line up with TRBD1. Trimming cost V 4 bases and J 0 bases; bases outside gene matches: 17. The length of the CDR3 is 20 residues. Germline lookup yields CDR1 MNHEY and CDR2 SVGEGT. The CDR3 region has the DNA TGTGCCAGCAGTTCGTTTTTCACGGGGACAGCCCGATCGAACACCGGGGAGCTGTTTTTT. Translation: CASSSFFTGTARSNTGELFF.